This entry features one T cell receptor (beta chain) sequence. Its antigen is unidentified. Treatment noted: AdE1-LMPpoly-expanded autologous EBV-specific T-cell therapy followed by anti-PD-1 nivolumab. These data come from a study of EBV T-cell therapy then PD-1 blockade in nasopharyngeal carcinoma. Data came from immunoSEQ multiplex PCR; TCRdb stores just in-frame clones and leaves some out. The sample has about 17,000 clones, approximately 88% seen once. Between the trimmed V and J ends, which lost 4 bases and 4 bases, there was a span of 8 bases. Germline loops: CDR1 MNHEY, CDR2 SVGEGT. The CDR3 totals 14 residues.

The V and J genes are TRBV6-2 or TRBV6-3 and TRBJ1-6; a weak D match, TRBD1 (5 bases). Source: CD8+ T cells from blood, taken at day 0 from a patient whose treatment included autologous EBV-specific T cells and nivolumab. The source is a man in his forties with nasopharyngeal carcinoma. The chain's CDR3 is CASSFGGYNSPLHF. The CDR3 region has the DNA TGTGCCAGCAGTTTTGGGGGGTATAATTCACCCCTCCACTTT.